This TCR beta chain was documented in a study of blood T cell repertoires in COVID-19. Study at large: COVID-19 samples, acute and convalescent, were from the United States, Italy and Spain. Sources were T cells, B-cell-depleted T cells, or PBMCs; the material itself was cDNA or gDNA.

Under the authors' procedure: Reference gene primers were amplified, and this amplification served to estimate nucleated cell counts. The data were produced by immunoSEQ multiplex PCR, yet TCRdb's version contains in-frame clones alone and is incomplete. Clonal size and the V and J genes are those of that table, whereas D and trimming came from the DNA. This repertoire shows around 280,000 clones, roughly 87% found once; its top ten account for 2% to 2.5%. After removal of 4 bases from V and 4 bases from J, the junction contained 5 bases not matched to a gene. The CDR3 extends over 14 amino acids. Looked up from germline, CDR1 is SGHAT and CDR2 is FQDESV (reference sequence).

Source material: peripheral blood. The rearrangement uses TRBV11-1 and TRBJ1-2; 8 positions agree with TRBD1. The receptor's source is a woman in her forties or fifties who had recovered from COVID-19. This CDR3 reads CASSSGQGAYGYTF. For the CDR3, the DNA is TGTGCCAGCAGCTCCGGACAGGGAGCCTATGGCTACACCTTC.